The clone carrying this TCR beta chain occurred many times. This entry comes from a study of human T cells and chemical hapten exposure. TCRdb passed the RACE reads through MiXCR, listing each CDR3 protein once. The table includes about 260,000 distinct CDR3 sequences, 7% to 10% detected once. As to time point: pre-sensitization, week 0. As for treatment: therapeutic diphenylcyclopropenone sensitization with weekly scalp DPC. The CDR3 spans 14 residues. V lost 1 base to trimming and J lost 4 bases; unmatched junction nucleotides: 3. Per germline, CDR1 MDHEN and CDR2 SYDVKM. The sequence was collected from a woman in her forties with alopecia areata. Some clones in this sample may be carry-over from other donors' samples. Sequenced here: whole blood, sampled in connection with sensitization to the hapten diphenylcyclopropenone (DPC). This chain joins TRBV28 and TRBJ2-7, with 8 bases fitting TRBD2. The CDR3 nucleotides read TGTGCCAGCAGTTTATACGCTAGCGGGTACGAGCAGTACTTC. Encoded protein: CASSLYASGYEQYF. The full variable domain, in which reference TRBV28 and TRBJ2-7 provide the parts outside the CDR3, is DVKVTQSSRYLVKRTGEKVFLECVQDMDHENMFWYRQDPGLGLRLIYFSYDVKMKEKGDIPEGYSVSREKKERFSLILESASTNQTSMYLCASSLYASGYEQYFGPGTRLTVT.